This T cell receptor (beta chain) was retrieved from a study of T cell changes during pregnancy in multiple sclerosis. The protocol was immunoSEQ multiplex PCR, while the TCRdb copy is restricted to in-frame clones and leaves out a portion. The sample lists roughly 13,000 clones, 80% to 95% occurring once. The trim removed 9 bases at V and 4 bases at J, leaving 6 bases unmatched. The germline V gene encodes CDR1 LNHDA and CDR2 SQIVND (reference sequence). This CDR3 is built from 14 residues. This receptor was obtained from a female donor in good health, enrolled as a control in a pregnancy study. The gene calls are TRBV19 and TRBJ2-2, with 9 bases lining up with TRBD1. Specimen: peripheral blood, collected in the second trimester of pregnancy. The CDR3 sequence: CASLWGQGTGELFF. In nucleotides, the CDR3 is TGTGCCAGCCTCTGGGGACAGGGCACCGGGGAGCTGTTTTTT. The variable domain in full, completed from reference TRBV19 and TRBJ2-2, reads DGGITQSPKYLFRKEGQNVTLSCEQNLNHDAMYWYRQDPGQGLRLIYYSQIVNDFQKGDIAEGYSVSREKKESFPLTVTSAQKNPTAFYLCASLWGQGTGELFFGEGSRLTVL.